This TCR beta chain came from a study of T cells in Graves' hyperthyroidism and ophthalmopathy. Any symptoms of ophthalmopathy came after the first hyperthyroidism diagnosis, from which the blood sample dates. This clonotype was detected only a few times. It was RNA transcripts that yielded the amplified TCR beta CDR3 regions. First-round RT-PCR with HTBI primers amplified the TCR CDR3 region. TCRdb reanalysed the multiplex PCR reads using MiXCR and keeps one entry per CDR3 protein. The table has around 380,000 distinct CDR3 sequences, roughly 14% seen once. V was trimmed by 3 bases and J by 0 bases, leaving 9 bases between them. Per the germline V gene, CDR1 is LNHDA and CDR2 is SQIVND (reference sequence). This CDR3 is 15 amino acids long.

The chain is built from TRBV19 and TRBJ1-5; a possible D gene is TRBD1 (5 bases). The origin of this receptor is a man aged 30-40 years with Graves' hyperthyroidism that later progressed to Graves' ophthalmopathy. Sequences were obtained from blood. CDR3: CASSIGADSNQPQHF. The CDR3 bases are TGTGCCAGTAGTATCGGGGCAGATAGCAATCAGCCCCAGCATTTT.